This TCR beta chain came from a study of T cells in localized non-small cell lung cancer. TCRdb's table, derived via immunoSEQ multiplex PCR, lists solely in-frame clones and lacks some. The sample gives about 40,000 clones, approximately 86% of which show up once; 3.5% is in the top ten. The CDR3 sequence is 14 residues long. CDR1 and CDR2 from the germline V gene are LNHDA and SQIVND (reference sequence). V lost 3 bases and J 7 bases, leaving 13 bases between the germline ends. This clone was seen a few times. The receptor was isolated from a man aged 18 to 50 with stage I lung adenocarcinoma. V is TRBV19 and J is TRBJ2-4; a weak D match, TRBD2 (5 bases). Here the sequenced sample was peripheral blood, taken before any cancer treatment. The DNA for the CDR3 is TGTGCCAGTAGTATGGTGGGAGATTCGAACATTCAGTACTTC. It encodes CASSMVGDSNIQYF. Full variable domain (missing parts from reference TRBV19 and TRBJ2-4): DGGITQSPKYLFRKEGQNVTLSCEQNLNHDAMYWYRQDPGQGLRLIYYSQIVNDFQKGDIAEGYSVSREKKESFPLTVTSAQKNPTAFYLCASSMVGDSNIQYFGAGTRLSVL.